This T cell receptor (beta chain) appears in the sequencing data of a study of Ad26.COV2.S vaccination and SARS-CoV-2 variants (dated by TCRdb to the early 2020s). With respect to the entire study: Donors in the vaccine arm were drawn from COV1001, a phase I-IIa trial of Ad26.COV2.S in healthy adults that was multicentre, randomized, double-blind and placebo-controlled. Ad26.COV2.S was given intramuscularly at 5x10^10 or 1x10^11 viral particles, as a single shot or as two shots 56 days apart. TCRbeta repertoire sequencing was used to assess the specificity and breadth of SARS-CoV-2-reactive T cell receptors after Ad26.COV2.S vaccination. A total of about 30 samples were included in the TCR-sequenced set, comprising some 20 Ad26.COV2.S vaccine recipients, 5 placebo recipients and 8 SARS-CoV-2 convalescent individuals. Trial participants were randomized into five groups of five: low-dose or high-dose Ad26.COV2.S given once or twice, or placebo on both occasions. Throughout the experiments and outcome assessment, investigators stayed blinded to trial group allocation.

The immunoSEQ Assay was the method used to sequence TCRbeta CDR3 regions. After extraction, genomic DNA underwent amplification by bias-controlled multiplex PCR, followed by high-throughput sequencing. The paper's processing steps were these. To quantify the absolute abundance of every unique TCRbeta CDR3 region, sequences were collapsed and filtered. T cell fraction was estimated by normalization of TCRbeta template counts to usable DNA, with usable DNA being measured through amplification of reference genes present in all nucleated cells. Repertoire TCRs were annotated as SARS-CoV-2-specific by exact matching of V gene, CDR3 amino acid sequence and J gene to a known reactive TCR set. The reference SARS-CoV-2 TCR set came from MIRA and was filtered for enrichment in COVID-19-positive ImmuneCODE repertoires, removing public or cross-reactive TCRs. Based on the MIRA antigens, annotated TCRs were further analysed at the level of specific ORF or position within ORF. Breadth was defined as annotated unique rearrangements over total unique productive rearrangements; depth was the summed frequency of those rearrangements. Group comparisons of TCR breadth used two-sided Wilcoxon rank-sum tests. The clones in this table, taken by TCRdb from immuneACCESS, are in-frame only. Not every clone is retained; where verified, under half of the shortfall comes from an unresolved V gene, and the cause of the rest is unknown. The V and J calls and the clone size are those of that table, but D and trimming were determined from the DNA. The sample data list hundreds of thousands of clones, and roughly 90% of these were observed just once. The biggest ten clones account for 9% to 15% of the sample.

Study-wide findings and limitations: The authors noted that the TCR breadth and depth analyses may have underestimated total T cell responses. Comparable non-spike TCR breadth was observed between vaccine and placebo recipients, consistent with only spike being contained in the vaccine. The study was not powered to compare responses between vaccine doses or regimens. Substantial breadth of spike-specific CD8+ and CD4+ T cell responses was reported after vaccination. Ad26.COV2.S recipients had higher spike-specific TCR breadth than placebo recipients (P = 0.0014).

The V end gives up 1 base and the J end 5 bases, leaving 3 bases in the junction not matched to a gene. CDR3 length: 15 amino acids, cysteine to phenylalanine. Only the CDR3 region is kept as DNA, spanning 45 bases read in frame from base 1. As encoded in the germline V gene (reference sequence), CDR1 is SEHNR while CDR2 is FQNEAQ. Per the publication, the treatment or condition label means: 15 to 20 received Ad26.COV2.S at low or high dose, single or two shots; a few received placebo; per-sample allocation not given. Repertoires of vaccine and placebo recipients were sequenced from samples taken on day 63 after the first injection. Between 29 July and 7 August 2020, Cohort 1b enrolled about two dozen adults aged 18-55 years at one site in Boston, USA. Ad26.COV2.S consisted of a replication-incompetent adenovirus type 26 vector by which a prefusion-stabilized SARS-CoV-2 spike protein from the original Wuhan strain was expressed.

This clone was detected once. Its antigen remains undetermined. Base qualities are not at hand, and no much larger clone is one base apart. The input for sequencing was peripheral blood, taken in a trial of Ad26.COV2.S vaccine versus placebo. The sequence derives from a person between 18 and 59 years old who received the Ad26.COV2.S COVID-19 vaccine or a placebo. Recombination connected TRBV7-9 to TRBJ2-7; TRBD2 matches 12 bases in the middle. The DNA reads TGTGCCAGCAGCTTAGTTGCTAGCGGGAGGGACGAGCAGTACTTC. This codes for CASSLVASGRDEQYF.